The T cell receptor beta chain under discussion was sequenced for a study of a mutant IDH1 vaccine in newly diagnosed glioma. Study context: Among treated patients, around 62% were male and approximately 40% female, and mean age was approximately 40 years.

Time point noted: week 47, end of study. A single vaccine dose contained 300 ug of mutant IDH1 20-mer peptide, and topical imiquimod was used with it. TCRdb keeps only in-frame clones here, not all; method: immunoSEQ multiplex PCR. Here the sample spans 35,000 to 40,000 clones, 65% to 85% being singletons. This clone came up many times. Its antigen is not known. The sequence came from a man aged 35 to 55 with glioma. The input for sequencing was PBMCs, taken from a glioma patient whose treatment included an IDH1 peptide vaccine.

The CDR3 loop reads CASLQGSYNSPLHF. The CDR3 coding sequence is TGTGCCAGTTTGCAGGGGTCCTATAATTCACCCCTCCACTTT. The V call is TRBV19, the J call TRBJ1-6; perhaps TRBD1 as D (6 bases). CDR3 length: 14 residues. Trimming left V 8 bases short and J 1 base short, with 9 bases between. Germline V gives CDR1 LNHDA, CDR2 SQIVND (reference sequence).